This T cell receptor beta chain was identified during a study of regulatory T cells in long-lasting Graves disease. The overall study: Graves' patients, diagnosed recently, had received antithyroid drugs under 3 months.

Stated time point: newly diagnosed GD, antithyroid drugs for less than 3 months. Extracted PBMC RNA gave rise to the TCR library. Study-level results: New patients shared 950 to 1,000 public clonotypes, fewer than the roughly 2,600 shared by persistent patients.

As for this clonotype: Its antigen remains unidentified.

Construction of TCR beta libraries relied on iRepertoire HTBI primers and on Arm-PCR targeting CDR3 regions. In the original analysis: Among the samples, 50 to 80 TRBV and approximately 13 TRBJ segments were identified. TCRdb re-derived calls from the multiplex PCR reads in MiXCR, one entry per CDR3 protein. Here the V and J calls rest on TCRdb's processing, not on the authors' analysis. Of hundreds of thousands of distinct CDR3 sequences in the sample, roughly 15% were seen once. V gave up 2 bases and J gave up 0 bases; unmatched junction bases: 4. The germline V gene has CDR1 MNHEY and CDR2 SMNVEV (reference sequence). This CDR3 is 18 amino acids long.

The chain links TRBV27 to TRBJ1-6; 10 nucleotides match TRBD1. Sample: peripheral blood mononuclear cells (PBMCs), taken at new diagnosis, from a patient treated with antithyroid drugs. The TCR sequence derives from a female donor with Graves disease. CDR3 sequence: CASSLGTGVFSYNSPLHF. The CDR3 coding sequence is TGTGCCAGCAGTTTAGGGACAGGGGTATTCTCCTATAATTCACCCCTCCACTTT.